The T cell receptor (beta chain) under discussion was sequenced for a study of blood T cells in healthy people across ages. Overall study results and limits: Comparison with aged donors showed that long-lived donors had more naive CD4+ cells and higher diversity.

For the second PCR, which ran for roughly 6 to 12 cycles, a sample-barcoded 5' primer and a J-beta primer mix were used. Each TCR beta cDNA got a 12-nucleotide random molecular identifier. MiXCR, run by TCRdb on the 5' RACE reads, gives a single entry per CDR3 protein. The sample shows some 900,000 distinct CDR3 sequences, around 48% of them seen only once. As to this clonotype: The antigen is undetermined.

This CDR3 has 15 residues. V was clipped by 7 bases and J by 1 base; unmatched bases: 6. Germline V gives CDR1 MNHEY, CDR2 SVGEGT. The amount of total RNA extracted per sample was at least 5.5 micrograms. The chain couples TRBV6-2 or TRBV6-3 to TRBJ2-2, with TRBD1 matching over 7 bases. The sample was blood. This TCR was recovered from a man aged 30-40 years in good health. The CDR3 is CASTKGTENTGELFF. In DNA form, the CDR3 reads TGTGCCAGCACCAAAGGGACAGAGAACACCGGGGAGCTGTTTTTT.